This TCR beta chain was sequenced for a study of T cell changes during pregnancy in multiple sclerosis. TCRdb keeps only in-frame clones here, not all; method: immunoSEQ multiplex PCR. The sample carries about 66,000 clones, about nine tenths recorded once. The CDR3 has 13 amino acids. Germline CDR1 SGHNT, CDR2 YENEEA. Between the trimmed V and J ends, which lost 4 bases and 6 bases, there was a span of 12 bases. The receptor was derived from a female donor with multiple sclerosis, enrolled in a pregnancy study. The material sequenced was peripheral blood, taken in the third trimester of pregnancy. V usage is TRBV11-3 and J usage is TRBJ2-5; a weak D match, TRBD1 (6 bases). The CDR3: CASSYRVGKTQYF. In DNA form, the CDR3 reads TGTGCCAGCAGCTACAGGGTAGGAAAGACCCAGTACTTC. Full variable domain (outside the CDR3, taken from reference TRBV11-3 and TRBJ2-5): EAGVVQSPRYKIIEKKQPVAFWCNPISGHNTLYWYLQNLGQGPELLIRYENEEAVDDSQLPKDRFSAERLKGVDSTLKIQPAELGDSAVYLCASSYRVGKTQYFGPGTRLLVL.